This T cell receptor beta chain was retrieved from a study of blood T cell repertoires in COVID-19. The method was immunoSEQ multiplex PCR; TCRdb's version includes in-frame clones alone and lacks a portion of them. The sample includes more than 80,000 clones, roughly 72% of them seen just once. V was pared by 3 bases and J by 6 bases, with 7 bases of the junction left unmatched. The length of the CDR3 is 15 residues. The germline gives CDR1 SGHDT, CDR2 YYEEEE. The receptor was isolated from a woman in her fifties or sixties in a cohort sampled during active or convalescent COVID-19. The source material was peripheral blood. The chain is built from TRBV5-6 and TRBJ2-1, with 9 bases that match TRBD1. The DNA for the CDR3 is TGTGCCAGCAGCTCCGGGACAGGGAATGGCAATGAGCAGTTCTTC. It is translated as CASSSGTGNGNEQFF.